This T cell receptor beta chain was sequenced during a study of T-cell reconstitution after alpha-beta-depleted transplantation in children. Study observations and caveats: It was surviving recipient T cells and thymic progenitors that gave some patients high TCRbeta diversity at day 60. At around two months after transplant, the alpha-beta T cells were reportedly derived from several hundred expanded clones that came from non-depleted graft cells.

Unique molecular identifiers were incorporated into the prepared TCRbeta library. Using its own MiXCR run on the PCR reads, TCRdb lists one record per CDR3 protein. The table has around 15,000 distinct CDR3 sequences, about 4.7% seen once. V was shortened by 4 bases and J by 2 bases, with 6 bases between the two germline ends. The V gene's germline CDR1 is SGHAT and CDR2 FQNNGV. The CDR3 runs 12 residues. This clonotype was seen ten or more times. The antigen remains unidentified. Material: PBMCs, obtained before TCRalphabeta/CD19-depleted stem cell transplant. This sequence joins TRBV11-2 and TRBJ2-7, with unresolved D. This TCR was recovered from a boy between 5 and 17 years old with acute lymphoblastic leukemia, due to receive a stem cell transplant. CDR3 coding DNA: TGTGCCAGCAGCTCCACAGCCTACGAGCAGTACTTC. It yields the protein CASSSTAYEQYF.